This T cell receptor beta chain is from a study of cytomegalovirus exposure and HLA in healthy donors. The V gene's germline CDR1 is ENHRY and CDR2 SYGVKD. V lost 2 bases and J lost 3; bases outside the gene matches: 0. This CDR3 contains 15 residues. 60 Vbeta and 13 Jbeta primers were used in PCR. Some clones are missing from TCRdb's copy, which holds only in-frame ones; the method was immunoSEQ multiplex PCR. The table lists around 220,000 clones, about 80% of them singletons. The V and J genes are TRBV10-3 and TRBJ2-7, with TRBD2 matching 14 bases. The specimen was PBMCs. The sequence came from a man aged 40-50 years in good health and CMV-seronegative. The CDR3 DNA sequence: TGTGCCATCAGTGAGGGGACTAGCGGGAGCTACGAGCAGTACTTC. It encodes CAISEGTSGSYEQYF.